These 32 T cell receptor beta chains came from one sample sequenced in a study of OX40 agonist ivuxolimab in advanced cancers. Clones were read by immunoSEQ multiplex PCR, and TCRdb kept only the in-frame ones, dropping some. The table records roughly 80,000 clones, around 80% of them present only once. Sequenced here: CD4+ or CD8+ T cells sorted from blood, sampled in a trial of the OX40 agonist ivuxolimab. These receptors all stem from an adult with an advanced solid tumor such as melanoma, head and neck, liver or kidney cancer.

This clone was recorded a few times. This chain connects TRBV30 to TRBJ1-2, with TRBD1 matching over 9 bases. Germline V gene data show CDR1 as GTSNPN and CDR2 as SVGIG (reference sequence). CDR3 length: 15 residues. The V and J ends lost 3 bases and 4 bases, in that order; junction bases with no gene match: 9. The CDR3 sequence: CAWRKQGASIYGYTF. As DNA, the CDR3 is TGTGCCTGGAGGAAACAGGGGGCGAGTATCTATGGCTACACCTTC. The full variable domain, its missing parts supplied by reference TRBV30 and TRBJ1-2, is SQTIHQWPATLVQPVGSPLSLECTVEGTSNPNLYWYRQAAGRGLQLLFYSVGIGQISSEVPQNLSASRPQDRQFILSSKKLLLSDSGFYLCAWRKQGASIYGYTFGSGTRLTVV.

CDR3 protein: CASSTTEDGYNEQFF. The CDR3 coding sequence is TGTGCCAGCAGCACCACGGAGGACGGGTACAATGAGCAGTTCTTC. The rearrangement joins TRBV9 to TRBJ2-1, with D perhaps TRBD2 (5 bases). Trimming shortened V by 4 bases and J by 4 bases, and 15 bases separated the two germline ends. The CDR3 totals 15 residues. Germline V CDR1 and CDR2: SGDLS, YYNGEE.

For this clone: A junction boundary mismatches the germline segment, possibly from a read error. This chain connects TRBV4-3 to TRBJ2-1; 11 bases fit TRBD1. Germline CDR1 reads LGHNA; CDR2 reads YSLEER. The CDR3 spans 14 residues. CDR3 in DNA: TGCGCCAGCAGTGAACGGGACAGGGGGAATGGGCAGTTCTTC. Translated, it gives CASSERDRGNGQFF.

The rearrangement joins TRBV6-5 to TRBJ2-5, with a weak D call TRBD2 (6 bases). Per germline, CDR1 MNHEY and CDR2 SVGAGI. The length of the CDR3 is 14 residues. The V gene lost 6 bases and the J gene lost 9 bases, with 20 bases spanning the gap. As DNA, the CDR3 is TGTGCCAGCAGGAAGGGCATGGGCTCGGGGGCCCAGTACTTC. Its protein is CASRKGMGSGAQYF.

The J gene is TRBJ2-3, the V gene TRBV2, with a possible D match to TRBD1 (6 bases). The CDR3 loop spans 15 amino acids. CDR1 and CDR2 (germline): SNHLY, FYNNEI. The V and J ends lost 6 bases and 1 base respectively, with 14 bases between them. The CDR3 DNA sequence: TGTGCCAGCAGCGTACTAGGGGGACGCACAGATACGCAGTATTTT. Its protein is CASSVLGGRTDTQYF.

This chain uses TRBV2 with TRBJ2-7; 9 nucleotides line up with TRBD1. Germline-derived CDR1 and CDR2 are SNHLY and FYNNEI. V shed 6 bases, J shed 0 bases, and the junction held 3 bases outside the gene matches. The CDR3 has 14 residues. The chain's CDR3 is CASRGTGHSYEQYF. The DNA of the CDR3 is TGTGCCAGCAGGGGGACAGGGCACTCCTACGAGCAGTACTTC.

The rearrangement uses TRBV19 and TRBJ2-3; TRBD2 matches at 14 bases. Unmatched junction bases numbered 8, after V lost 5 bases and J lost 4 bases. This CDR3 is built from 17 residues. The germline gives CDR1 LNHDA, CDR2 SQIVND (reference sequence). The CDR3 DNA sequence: TGTGCCAGTAGTGATCCGGGACTAGCGGGGGATGCAGATACGCAGTATTTT. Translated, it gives CASSDPGLAGDADTQYF.

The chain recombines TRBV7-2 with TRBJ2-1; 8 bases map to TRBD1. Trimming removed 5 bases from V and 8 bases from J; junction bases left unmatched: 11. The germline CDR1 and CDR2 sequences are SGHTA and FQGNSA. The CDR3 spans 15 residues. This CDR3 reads CASSVTPGTGYEQFF. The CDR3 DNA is TGTGCCAGCAGCGTGACCCCCGGGACAGGCTATGAGCAGTTCTTC.

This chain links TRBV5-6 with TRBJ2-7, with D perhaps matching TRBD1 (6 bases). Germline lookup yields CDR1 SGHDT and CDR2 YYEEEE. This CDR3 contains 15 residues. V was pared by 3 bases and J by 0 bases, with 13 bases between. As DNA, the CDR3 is TGTGCCAGCAGCTACCGACAGGTGAGCTCCTACGAGCAGTACTTC. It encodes CASSYRQVSSYEQYF.

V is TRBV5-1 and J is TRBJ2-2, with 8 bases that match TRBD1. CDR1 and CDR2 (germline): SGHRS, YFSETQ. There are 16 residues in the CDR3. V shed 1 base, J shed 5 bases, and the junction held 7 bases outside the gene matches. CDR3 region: CASSLSQGARTGELFF. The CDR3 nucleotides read TGCGCCAGCAGCTTGTCGCAGGGGGCAAGAACCGGGGAGCTGTTTTTT.

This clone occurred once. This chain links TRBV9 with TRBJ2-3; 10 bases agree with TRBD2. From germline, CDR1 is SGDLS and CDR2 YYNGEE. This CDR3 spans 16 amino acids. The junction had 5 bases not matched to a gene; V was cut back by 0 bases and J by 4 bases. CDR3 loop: CASSVGAGGRPDTQYF. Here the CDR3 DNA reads TGTGCCAGCAGCGTAGGAGCGGGGGGGCGTCCAGATACGCAGTATTTT.

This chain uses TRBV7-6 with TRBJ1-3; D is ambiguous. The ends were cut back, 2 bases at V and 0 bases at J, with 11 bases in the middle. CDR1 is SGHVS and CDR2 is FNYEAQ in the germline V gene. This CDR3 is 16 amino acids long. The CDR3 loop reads CASSLNLDPSGNTIYF. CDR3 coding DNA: TGTGCCAGCAGCTTAAATCTGGACCCCTCTGGAAACACCATATATTTT.

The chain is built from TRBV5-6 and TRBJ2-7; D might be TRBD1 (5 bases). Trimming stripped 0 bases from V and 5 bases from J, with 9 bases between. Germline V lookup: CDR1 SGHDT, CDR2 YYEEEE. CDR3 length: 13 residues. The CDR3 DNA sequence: TGTGCCAGCAGCTTGGGGGCCAGGGACGAGCAGTACTTC. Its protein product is CASSLGARDEQYF.

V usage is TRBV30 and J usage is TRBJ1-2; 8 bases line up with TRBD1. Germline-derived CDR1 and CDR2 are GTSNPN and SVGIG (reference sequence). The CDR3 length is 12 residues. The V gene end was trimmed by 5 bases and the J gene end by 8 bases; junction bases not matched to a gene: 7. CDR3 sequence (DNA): TGTGCCTGGGGACAGGGTTCGGTCGGCTACACCTTC. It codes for CAWGQGSVGYTF.

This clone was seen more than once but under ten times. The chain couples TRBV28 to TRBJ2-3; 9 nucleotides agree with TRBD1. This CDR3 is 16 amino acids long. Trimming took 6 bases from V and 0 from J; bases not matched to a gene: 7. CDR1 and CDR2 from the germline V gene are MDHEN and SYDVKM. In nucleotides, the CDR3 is TGTGCCAGCAGCGAGAACAGGGGGCCGAGCACAGATACGCAGTATTTT. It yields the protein CASSENRGPSTDTQYF.

The CDR3 reads CASSGRGGQGTYEQYF. CDR3 bases: TGTGCCAGCAGCGGCCGGGGGGGGCAGGGTACCTACGAGCAGTACTTC. The V gene is TRBV21-1, the J gene TRBJ2-7; the DNA was not used to check the table's D call, TRBD2. TRBV21-1 is a documented pseudogene. CDR3 length: 16 residues.

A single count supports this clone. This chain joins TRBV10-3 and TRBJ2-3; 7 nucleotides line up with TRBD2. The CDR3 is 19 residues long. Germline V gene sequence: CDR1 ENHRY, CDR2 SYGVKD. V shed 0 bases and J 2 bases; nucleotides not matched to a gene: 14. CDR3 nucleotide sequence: TGTGCCATCAGTGAGTCGATAGGGAGGGTAAGCGGTACCACAGATACGCAGTATTTT. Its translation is CAISESIGRVSGTTDTQYF.

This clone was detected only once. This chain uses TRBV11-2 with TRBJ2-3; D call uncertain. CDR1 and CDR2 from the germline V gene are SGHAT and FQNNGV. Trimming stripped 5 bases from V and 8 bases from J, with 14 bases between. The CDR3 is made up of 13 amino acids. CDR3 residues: CASSHTAAATQYF. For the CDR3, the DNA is TGTGCCAGCAGCCACACAGCCGCCGCTACGCAGTATTTT.

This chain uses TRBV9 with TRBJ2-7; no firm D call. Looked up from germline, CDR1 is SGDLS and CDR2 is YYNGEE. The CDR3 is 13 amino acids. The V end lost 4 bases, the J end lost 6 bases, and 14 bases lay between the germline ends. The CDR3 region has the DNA TGTGCCAGCAGCATCAGTATGAGTGGCGAGCAGTACTTC. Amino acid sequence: CASSISMSGEQYF.

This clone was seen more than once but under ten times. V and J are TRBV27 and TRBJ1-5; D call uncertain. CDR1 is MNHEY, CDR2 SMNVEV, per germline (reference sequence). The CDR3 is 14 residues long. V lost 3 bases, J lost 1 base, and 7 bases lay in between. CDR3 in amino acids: CASSLGWSNQPQHF. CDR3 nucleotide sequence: TGTGCCAGCAGTTTGGGCTGGAGCAATCAGCCCCAGCATTTT.

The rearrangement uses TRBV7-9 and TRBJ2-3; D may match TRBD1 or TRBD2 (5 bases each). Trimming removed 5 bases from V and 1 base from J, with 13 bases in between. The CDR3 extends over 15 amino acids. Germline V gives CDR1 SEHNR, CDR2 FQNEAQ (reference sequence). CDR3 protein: CASSIGAMGTDTQYF. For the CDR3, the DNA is TGTGCCAGCAGCATCGGGGCAATGGGCACAGATACGCAGTATTTT.

This CDR3 is CASRSPTGSGNTIYF. In DNA, the CDR3 is TGTGCCAGCAGGTCGCCGACAGGCTCTGGAAACACCATATATTTT. This chain connects TRBV28 to TRBJ1-3, with D possibly being TRBD1 (6 bases). The CDR3 is 15 residues long. Trimming stripped 6 bases from V and 0 bases from J, with 12 bases between. Germline CDR1 is MDHEN and CDR2 is SYDVKM.

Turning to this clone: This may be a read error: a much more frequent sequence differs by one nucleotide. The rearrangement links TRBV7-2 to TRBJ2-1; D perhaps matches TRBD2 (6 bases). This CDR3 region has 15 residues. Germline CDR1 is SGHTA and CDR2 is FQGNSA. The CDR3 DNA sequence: TGTGCCAGCAACTTAGTAGGGACTGGCTACAATGAGCAGTTCTTC. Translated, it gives CASNLVGTGYNEQFF. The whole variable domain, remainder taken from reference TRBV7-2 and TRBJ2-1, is GAGVSQSPSNKVTEKGKDVELRCDPISGHTALYWYRQSLGQGLEFLIYFQGNSAPDKSGLPSDRFSAERTGGSVSTLTIQRTQQEDSAVYLCASNLVGTGYNEQFFGPGTRLTVL.

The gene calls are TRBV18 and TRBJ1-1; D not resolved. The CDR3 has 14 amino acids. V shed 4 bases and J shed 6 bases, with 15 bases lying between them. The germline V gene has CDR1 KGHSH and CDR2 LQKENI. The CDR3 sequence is CASSRGTDDAEAFF. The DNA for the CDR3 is TGTGCCAGCTCACGTGGTACGGACGACGCTGAAGCTTTCTTT.

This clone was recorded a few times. CDR3 residues: CATEGDRSSYNEQFF. DNA for the CDR3: TGTGCCACCGAGGGGGACAGAAGCTCCTACAATGAGCAGTTCTTC. The genes are TRBV19 and TRBJ2-1; 7 positions match TRBD1. Germline CDR1 is LNHDA and CDR2 is SQIVND (reference sequence). V shed 10 bases, J shed 0 bases, and the junction held 9 bases outside the gene matches. This CDR3 spans 15 amino acids.

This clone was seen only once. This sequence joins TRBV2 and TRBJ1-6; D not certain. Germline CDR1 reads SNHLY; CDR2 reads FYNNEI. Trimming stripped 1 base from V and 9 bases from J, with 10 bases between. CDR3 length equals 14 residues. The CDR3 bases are TGTGCCAGCAGTGAAGGGTGGGAGGGTTCACCCCTCCACTTT. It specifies CASSEGWEGSPLHF.

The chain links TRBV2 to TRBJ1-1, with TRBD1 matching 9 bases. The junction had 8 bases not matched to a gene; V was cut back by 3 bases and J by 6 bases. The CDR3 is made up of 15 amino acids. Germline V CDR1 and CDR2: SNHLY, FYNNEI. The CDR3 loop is CASSDQTGGKAEAFF. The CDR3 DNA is TGTGCCAGCAGTGACCAGACAGGGGGTAAAGCTGAAGCTTTCTTT.

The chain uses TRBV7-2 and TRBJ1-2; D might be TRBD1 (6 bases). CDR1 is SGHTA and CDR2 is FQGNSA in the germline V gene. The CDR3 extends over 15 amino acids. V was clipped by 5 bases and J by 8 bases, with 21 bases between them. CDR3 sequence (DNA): TGTGCCAGCAGCCCCCGGCCGGGGGCGATACAGGGCTACACCTTC. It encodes CASSPRPGAIQGYTF.

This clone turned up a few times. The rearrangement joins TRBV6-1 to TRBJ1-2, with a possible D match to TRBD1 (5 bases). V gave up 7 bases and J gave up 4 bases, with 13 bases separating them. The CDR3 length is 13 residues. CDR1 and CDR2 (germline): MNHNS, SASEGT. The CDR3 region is CASTLGGTYGYTF. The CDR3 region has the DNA TGTGCCAGCACCTTGGGGGGGACCTATGGCTACACCTTC.

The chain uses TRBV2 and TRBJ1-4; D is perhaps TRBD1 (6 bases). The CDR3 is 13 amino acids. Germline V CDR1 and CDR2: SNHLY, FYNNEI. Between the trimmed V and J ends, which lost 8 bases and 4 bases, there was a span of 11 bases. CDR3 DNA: TGTGCCAGCCGGACAGTTCTTAATGAAAAACTGTTTTTT. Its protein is CASRTVLNEKLFF.

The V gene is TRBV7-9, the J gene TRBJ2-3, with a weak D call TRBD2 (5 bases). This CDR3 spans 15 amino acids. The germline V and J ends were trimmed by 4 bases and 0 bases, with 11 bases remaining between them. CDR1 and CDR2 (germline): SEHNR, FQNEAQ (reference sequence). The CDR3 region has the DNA TGTGCCAGCAGCTCCGGGGTTCCCAGCACAGATACGCAGTATTTT. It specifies CASSSGVPSTDTQYF.

The CDR3 DNA reads as TGTGCCAGCAGCCAGGGAGGGACAGGGAAAAACATTCAGTACTTC. Translation: CASSQGGTGKNIQYF. The chain couples TRBV28 to TRBJ2-4; TRBD1 matches at 9 bases. CDR1 MDHEN and CDR2 SYDVKM come from the germline V gene. This CDR3 has 15 residues. Trimming at V came to 6 bases and at J to 4 bases, leaving 7 bases not matched to a gene.